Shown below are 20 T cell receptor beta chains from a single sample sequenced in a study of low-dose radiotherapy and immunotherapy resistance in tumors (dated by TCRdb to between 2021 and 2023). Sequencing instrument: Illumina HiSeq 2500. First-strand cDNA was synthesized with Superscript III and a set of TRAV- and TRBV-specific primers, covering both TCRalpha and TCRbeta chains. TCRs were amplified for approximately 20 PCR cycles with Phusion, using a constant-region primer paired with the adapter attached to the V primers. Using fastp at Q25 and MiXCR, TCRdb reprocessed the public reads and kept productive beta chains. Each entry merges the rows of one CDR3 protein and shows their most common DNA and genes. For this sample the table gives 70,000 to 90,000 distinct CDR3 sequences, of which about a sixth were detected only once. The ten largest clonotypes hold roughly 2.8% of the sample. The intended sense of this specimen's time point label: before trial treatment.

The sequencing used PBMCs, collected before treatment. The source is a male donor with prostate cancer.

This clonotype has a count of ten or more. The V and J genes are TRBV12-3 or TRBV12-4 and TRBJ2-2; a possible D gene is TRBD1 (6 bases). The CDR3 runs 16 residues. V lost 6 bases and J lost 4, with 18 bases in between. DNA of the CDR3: TGTGCCAGCAGAGGGGGTTCCGGCGCGGGCACCGGGGAGCTGTTTTTT. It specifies CASRGGSGAGTGELFF.

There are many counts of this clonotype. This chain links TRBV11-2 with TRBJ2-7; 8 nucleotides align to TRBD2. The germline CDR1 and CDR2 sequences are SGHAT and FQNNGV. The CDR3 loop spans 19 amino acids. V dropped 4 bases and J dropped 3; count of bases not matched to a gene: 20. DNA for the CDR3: TGTGCCAGCAGCTCTCCCGGGACCCCACCCGGGGGGGGCGGCTACGAGCAGTACTTC. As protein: CASSSPGTPPGGGGYEQYF.

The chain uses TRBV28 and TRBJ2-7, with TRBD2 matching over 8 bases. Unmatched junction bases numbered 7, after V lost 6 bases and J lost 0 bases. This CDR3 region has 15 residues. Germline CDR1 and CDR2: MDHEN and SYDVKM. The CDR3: CASRSSGQSSYEQYF. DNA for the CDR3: TGTGCCAGCAGATCTAGCGGGCAAAGCTCCTACGAGCAGTACTTC.

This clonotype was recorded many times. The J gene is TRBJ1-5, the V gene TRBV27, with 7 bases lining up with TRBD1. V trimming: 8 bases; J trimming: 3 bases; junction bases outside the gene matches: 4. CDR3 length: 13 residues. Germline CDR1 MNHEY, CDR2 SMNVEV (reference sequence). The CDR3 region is CASAGQYNQPQHF. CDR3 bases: TGTGCCAGCGCGGGACAGTACAATCAGCCCCAGCATTTT.

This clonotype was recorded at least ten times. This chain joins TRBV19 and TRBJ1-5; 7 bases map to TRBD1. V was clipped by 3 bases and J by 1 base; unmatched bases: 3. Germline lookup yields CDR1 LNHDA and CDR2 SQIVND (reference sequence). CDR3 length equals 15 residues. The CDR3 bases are TGTGCCAGTAGTATCGGGACAGTGAGCAATCAGCCCCAGCATTTT. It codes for CASSIGTVSNQPQHF.

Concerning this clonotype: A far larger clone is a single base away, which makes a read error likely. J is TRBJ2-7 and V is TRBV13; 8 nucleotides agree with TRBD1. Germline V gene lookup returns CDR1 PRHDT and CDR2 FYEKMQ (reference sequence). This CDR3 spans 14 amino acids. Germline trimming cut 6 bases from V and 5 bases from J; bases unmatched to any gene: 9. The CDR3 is CASSEQGAENEQYF. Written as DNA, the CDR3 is TGTGCCAGCAGTGAGCAGGGGGCGGAGAACGAGCAGTACTTC. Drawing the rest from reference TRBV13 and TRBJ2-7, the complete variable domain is AAGVIQSPRHLIKEKRETATLKCYPIPRHDTVYWYQQGPGQDPQFLISFYEKMQSDKGSIPDRFSAQQFSDYHSELNMSSLELGDSALYFCASSEQGAENEQYFGPGTRLTVT.

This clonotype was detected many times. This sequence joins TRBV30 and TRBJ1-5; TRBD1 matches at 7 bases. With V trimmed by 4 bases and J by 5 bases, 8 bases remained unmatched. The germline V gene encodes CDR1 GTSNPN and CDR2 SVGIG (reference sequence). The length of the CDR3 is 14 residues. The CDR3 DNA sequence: TGTGCCTGGAATTCGGACAGGAATGATCAGCCCCAGCATTTT. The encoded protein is CAWNSDRNDQPQHF.

The CDR3 DNA sequence: TGTGCCAGCAGCCAAGCGCGAGACTACACTGAAGCTTTCTTT. Translating it yields CASSQARDYTEAFF. The rearrangement joins TRBV3-1 to TRBJ1-1, with D hard to call. Per the germline V gene, CDR1 is LGHDT and CDR2 is YNNKEL (reference sequence). The CDR3 runs to 14 residues. Between the trimmed V and J ends, which lost 1 base and 3 bases, there was a span of 9 bases.

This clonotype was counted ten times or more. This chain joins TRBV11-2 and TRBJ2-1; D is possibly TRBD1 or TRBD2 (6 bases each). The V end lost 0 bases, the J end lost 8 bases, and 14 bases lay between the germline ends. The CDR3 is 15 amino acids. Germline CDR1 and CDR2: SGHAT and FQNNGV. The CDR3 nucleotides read TGTGCCAGCAGCTTAGAACCGGGGGCCTTCGATGAGCAGTTCTTC. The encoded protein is CASSLEPGAFDEQFF.

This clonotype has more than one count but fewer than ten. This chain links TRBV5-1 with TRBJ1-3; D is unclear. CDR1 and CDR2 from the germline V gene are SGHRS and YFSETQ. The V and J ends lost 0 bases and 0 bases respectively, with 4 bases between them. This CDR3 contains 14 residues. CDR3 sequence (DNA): TGCGCCAGCAGCTTGGACGCCTCTGGAAACACCATATATTTT. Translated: CASSLDASGNTIYF.

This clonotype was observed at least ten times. CDR3: CASSTSTGGLPYGYTF. The CDR3 nucleotides read TGTGCCAGCAGTACCTCGACAGGGGGTCTACCATATGGCTACACCTTC. The V gene is TRBV27, the J gene TRBJ1-2; 9 bases align to TRBD1. Germline lookup yields CDR1 MNHEY and CDR2 SMNVEV (reference sequence). CDR3 length: 16 amino acids. Trimming cost V 5 bases and J 5 bases; bases outside gene matches: 12.

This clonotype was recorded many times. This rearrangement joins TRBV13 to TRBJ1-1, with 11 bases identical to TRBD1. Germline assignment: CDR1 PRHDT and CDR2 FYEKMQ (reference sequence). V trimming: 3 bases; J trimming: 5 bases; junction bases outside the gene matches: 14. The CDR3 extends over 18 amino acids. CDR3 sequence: CASSFTGGTGTGGTEAFF. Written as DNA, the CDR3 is TGTGCCAGCAGCTTCACCGGAGGTACCGGGACAGGGGGAACTGAAGCTTTCTTT. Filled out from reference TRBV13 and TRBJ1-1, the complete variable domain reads AAGVIQSPRHLIKEKRETATLKCYPIPRHDTVYWYQQGPGQDPQFLISFYEKMQSDKGSIPDRFSAQQFSDYHSELNMSSLELGDSALYFCASSFTGGTGTGGTEAFFGQGTRLTVV.

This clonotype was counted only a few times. In nucleotides, the CDR3 is TGTGCCAGCAGTTTATATAGGAACACCGGGGAGCTGTTTTTT. This codes for CASSLYRNTGELFF. The rearrangement links TRBV27 to TRBJ2-2; D is unresolved. CDR1 MNHEY and CDR2 SMNVEV come from the germline V gene (reference sequence). V was clipped by 1 base and J by 1 base, with 4 bases between them. The CDR3 covers 14 residues.

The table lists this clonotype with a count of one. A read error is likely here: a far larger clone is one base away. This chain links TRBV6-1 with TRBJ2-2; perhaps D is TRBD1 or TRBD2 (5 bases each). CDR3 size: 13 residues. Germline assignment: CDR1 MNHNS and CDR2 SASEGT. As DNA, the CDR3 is TGTGCCACTCAGGGAGTTGACACCGGGGAGCTGTATTTT. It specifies CATQGVDTGELYF.

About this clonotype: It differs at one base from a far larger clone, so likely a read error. The CDR3 DNA reads as TGTACCAGCAGTGAAGACGGGGGAACAGATACGCAGTATTTT. It encodes CTSSEDGGTDTQYF. V is TRBV13 and J is TRBJ2-3, with D perhaps TRBD2 (6 bases). This CDR3 comprises 14 residues. Germline CDR1 PRHDT, CDR2 FYEKMQ (reference sequence).

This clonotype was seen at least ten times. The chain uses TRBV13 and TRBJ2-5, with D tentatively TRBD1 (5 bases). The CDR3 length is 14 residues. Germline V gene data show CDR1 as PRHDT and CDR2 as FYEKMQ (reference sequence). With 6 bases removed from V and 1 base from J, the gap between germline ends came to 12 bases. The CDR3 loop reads CASSRRTLQETQYF. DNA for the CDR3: TGTGCCAGCAGTCGCCGGACACTCCAAGAGACCCAGTACTTC.

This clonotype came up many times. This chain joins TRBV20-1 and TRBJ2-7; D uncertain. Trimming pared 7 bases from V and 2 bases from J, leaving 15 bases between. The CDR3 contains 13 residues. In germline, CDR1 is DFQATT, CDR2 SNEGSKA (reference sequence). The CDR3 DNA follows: TGCAGTGTCCTAGGCCAGGCGCCCTACGAGCAGTACTTC. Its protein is CSVLGQAPYEQYF.

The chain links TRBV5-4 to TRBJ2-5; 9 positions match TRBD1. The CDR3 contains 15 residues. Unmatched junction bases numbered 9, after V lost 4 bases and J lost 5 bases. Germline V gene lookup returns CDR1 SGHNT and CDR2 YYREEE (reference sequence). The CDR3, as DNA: TGTGCCAGCAGCCCGACAGGGGGACGGGGGGAGACCCAGTACTTC. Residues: CASSPTGGRGETQYF.

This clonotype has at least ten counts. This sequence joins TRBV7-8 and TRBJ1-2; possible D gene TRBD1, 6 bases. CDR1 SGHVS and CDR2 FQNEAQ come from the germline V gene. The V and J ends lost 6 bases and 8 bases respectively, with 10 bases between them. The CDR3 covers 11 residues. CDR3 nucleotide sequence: TGTGCCAGCAGTGGGGGCCTAGGCTACACCTTC. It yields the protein CASSGGLGYTF. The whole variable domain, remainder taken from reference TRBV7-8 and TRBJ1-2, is GAGVSQSPRYKVAKRGQDVALRCDPISGHVSLFWYQQALGQGPEFLTYFQNEAQLDKSGLPSDRFFAERPEGSVSTLKIQRTQQEDSAVYLCASSGGLGYTFGSGTRLTVV.

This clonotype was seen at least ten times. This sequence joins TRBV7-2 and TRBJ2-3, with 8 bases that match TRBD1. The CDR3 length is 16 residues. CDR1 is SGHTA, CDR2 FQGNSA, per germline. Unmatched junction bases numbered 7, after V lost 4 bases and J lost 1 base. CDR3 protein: CASSSTGGMGTDTQYF. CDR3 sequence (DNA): TGTGCCAGCAGCTCAACAGGGGGAATGGGCACAGATACGCAGTATTTT.